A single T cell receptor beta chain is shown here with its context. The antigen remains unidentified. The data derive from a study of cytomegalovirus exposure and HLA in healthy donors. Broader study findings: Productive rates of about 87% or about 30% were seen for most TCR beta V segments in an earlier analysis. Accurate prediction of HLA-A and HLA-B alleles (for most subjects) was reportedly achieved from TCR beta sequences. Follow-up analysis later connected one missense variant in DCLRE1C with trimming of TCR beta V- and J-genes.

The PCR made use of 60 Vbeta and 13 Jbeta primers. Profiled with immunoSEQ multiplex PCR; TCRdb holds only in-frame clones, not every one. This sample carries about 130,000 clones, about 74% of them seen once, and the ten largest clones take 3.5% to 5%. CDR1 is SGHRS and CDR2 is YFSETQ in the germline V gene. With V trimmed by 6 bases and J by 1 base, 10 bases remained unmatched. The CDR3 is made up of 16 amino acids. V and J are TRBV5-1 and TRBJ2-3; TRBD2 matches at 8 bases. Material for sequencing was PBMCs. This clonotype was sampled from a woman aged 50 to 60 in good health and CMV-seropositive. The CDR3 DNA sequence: TGCGCCAGCACCCTGGCGGGGGGCTTGGGCACAGATACGCAGTATTTT. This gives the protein CASTLAGGLGTDTQYF.